Each of the 18 T cell receptor beta chains below was sequenced from the same sample in a study of blood T cell repertoires in COVID-19. Using immunoSEQ multiplex PCR, the repertoire was profiled, and TCRdb retains in-frame clones only, with some absent. The top ten clones hold 5% to 6.5% of a sample with about 75,000 clones, 87% of them seen once. Sequencing used peripheral blood. These receptors were obtained from a woman in her forties or fifties with acute or convalescent COVID-19.

The chain has TRBV30 and TRBJ1-4; the D is unclear. Trimming pared 4 bases from V and 7 bases from J, leaving 13 bases between. CDR3 length: 13 residues. The germline V gene has CDR1 GTSNPN and CDR2 SVGIG (reference sequence). DNA of the CDR3: TGTGCCTGGAACGACCGAGAGGGTGAAAAACTGTTTTTT. It specifies CAWNDREGEKLFF.

The genes are TRBV5-4 and TRBJ1-1; D perhaps matches TRBD1 (6 bases). There are 15 residues in the CDR3. Trimming removed 0 bases at V and 5 bases at J, with 14 bases between. Germline-derived CDR1 and CDR2 are SGHNT and YYREEE (reference sequence). CDR3 sequence (DNA): TGTGCCAGCAGCTTGGGTGGGGGCGCGGTGACTGAAGCTTTCTTT. Amino acid sequence: CASSLGGGAVTEAFF.

J is TRBJ2-1 and V is TRBV4-2; 9 bases are shared with TRBD2. The V and J ends lost 0 bases and 8 bases, in that order; junction bases with no gene match: 11. Per germline, CDR1 LGHNA and CDR2 YNFKEQ. The CDR3 has 17 amino acids. The CDR3 DNA follows: TGTGCCAGCAGCCAAGAAAGGCGTGGCGGGGGGGGTGATGAGCAGTTCTTC. Translated, it gives CASSQERRGGGGDEQFF.

This rearrangement joins TRBV7-3 to TRBJ2-2; D is ambiguous. The V gene's germline CDR1 is SGHTA and CDR2 FQGTGA. V was clipped by 6 bases and J by 0 bases, with 11 bases between them. The CDR3 runs 15 residues. CDR3 sequence reads: CASSPTNSNTGELFF. CDR3 DNA: TGTGCCAGCAGTCCCACGAACTCGAACACCGGGGAGCTGTTTTTT.

The CDR3 here is CASSLEGQTYSPLHF. In nucleotides, the CDR3 is TGTGCCAGCAGCTTAGAGGGACAGACTTATTCACCCCTCCACTTT. The chain employs TRBV7-3 and TRBJ1-6; 7 bases match TRBD1. Losses at the gene ends were 2 bases for V and 8 bases for J; bases not matched to a gene: 6. The CDR3 runs 15 residues. Germline CDR1 and CDR2: SGHTA and FQGTGA.

The chain links TRBV12-3 or TRBV12-4 to TRBJ1-2, with TRBD1 as a possible D gene (5 bases). CDR3 length: 13 amino acids. Trimming removed 5 bases at V and 0 bases at J, with 7 bases between. The CDR3 region is CASSRQSNYGYTF. As DNA, the CDR3 is TGTGCCAGCAGTCGACAGTCTAACTATGGCTACACCTTC.

The V call is TRBV5-1, the J call TRBJ2-3, with TRBD2 matching 10 bases. V trimming: 4 bases; J trimming: 4 bases; junction bases outside the gene matches: 6. The germline CDR1 and CDR2 sequences are SGHRS and YFSETQ. This CDR3 is 15 amino acids long. The CDR3 bases are TGCGCCAGCAGCGTTACTAGCGGGGCGGCAGATACGCAGTATTTT. Residues: CASSVTSGAADTQYF.

This clone appeared a single time. The chain recombines TRBV3-1 (or the pseudogene TRBV3-2) with TRBJ1-2; TRBD1 is a possible D gene (6 bases). V was pared by 2 bases and J by 4 bases, with 14 bases between. Germline CDR1 and CDR2: LGHDT and YNNKEL (reference sequence). The CDR3 totals 15 residues. The CDR3 DNA reads as TGTGCCAGCAGCCAATATATCGACAGGCCCTATGGCTACACCTTC. This sequence encodes CASSQYIDRPYGYTF.

V and J are TRBV5-1 and TRBJ1-1; D possibly corresponds to TRBD1 (5 bases). V gave up 4 bases and J gave up 4 bases, with 11 bases separating them. Germline CDR1 SGHRS, CDR2 YFSETQ. The CDR3 covers 13 residues. The CDR3 DNA sequence: TGCGCCAGCAGCCCGGACAACCCCACTGAAGCTTTCTTT. Translated: CASSPDNPTEAFF.

The chain carries TRBV5-1 and TRBJ1-1; D is unclear. In germline, CDR1 is SGHRS, CDR2 YFSETQ. The CDR3 contains 14 residues. The ends were cut back, 3 bases at V and 1 base at J, with 10 bases in the middle. The CDR3 bases are TGCGCCAGCAGCTCCTCTGGAGGGAACACTGAAGCTTTCTTT. This codes for CASSSSGGNTEAFF.

This clone was seen once. CDR3: CASSQQGNSPLHF. CDR3 nucleotide sequence: TGTGCCAGCAGCCAACAGGGTAATTCACCCCTCCACTTT. The chain is built from TRBV3-1 (or the pseudogene TRBV3-2) and TRBJ1-6; D possibly corresponds to TRBD1 (5 bases). V was trimmed by 2 bases and J by 6 bases, leaving 5 bases between them. Germline values: CDR1 LGHDT, CDR2 YNNKEL (reference sequence). CDR3 size: 13 residues.

The gene calls are TRBV12-3 or TRBV12-4 and TRBJ2-1; 7 bases line up with TRBD2. The CDR3 is 13 residues long. Losses at the gene ends were 10 bases for V and 4 bases for J; bases not matched to a gene: 7. CDR3 sequence reads: CAIGGGLYNEQFF. CDR3 coding DNA: TGTGCCATCGGCGGGGGACTATACAATGAGCAGTTCTTC.

This chain links TRBV2 with TRBJ1-5, with unresolved D. This CDR3 is 14 amino acids long. Germline lookup yields CDR1 SNHLY and CDR2 FYNNEI. V was shortened by 3 bases and J by 7 bases, with 13 bases between the two germline ends. CDR3 sequence (DNA): TGTGCCAGCAGTGATCGGGGTGTCGGGCAGCCCCAGCATTTT. This sequence encodes CASSDRGVGQPQHF.

The chain joins TRBV7-3 to TRBJ2-7; D is perhaps TRBD1 (6 bases). This CDR3 has 13 amino acids. CDR1 and CDR2 from the germline V gene are SGHTA and FQGTGA. V lost 5 bases and J 5 bases, leaving 13 bases between the germline ends. CDR3 nucleotides: TGTGCCAGCAGCCCGAGCCGGGACAACGAGCAGTACTTC. Amino acid sequence: CASSPSRDNEQYF. Using reference TRBV7-3 and TRBJ2-7 for the parts outside the CDR3, the full variable domain is GAGVSQTPSNKVTEKGKYVELRCDPISGHTALYWYRQSLGQGPEFLIYFQGTGAADDSGLPNDRFFAVRPEGSVSTLKIQRTERGDSAVYLCASSPSRDNEQYFGPGTRLTVT.

The CDR3 coding sequence is TGTGCCAGCAGGGCCGGGGAGGGATGGTCGAGTGGCTACACCTTC. Protein: CASRAGEGWSSGYTF. The V and J genes are TRBV5-6 and TRBJ1-2; D call uncertain. The CDR3 is made up of 15 amino acids. Germline V gene data show CDR1 as SGHDT and CDR2 as YYEEEE. With 5 bases removed from V and 7 bases from J, the gap between germline ends came to 21 bases.

The rearrangement links TRBV7-9 to TRBJ1-2, with D possibly matching TRBD1 (5 bases). V lost 1 base to trimming and J lost 2 bases, with 8 bases between them. The CDR3 is 14 amino acids. CDR1 and CDR2 from the germline V gene are SEHNR and FQNEAQ (reference sequence). CDR3 amino acids: CASSLDSGNYGYTF. CDR3 DNA: TGTGCCAGCAGCTTAGATTCAGGGAACTATGGCTACACCTTC.

This clone appeared a single time. The chain links TRBV27 to TRBJ1-2, with 8 bases fitting TRBD1. Germline CDR1 and CDR2: MNHEY and SMNVEV (reference sequence). This CDR3 has 13 residues. Unmatched junction bases numbered 6, after V lost 5 bases and J lost 7 bases. As DNA, the CDR3 is TGTGCCAGCAGTCCAGGACAGGGTGTTGGCTACACCTTC. Translation gives CASSPGQGVGYTF.

This clone was seen once. V usage is TRBV6-5 and J usage is TRBJ2-2; 8 bases align to TRBD1. The CDR3 is 13 residues long. Per the germline V gene, CDR1 is MNHEY and CDR2 is SVGAGI. V trimming: 11 bases; J trimming: 4 bases; junction bases outside the gene matches: 6. This CDR3 is CADRGSATGELFF. In DNA, the CDR3 is TGTGCCGACAGGGGAAGTGCCACCGGGGAGCTGTTTTTT.